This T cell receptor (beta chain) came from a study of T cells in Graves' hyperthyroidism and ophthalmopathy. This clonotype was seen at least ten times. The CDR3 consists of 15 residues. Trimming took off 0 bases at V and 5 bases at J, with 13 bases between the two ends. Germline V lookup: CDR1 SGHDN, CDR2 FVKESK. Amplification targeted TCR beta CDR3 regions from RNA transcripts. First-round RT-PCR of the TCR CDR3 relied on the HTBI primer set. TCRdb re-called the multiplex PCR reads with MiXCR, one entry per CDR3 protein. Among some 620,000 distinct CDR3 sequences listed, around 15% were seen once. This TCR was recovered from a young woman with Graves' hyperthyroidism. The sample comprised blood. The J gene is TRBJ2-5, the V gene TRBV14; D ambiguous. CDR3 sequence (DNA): TGTGCCAGCAGCCAAGACGCAAGTGGCTGGGAGACCCAGTACTTC. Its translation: CASSQDASGWETQYF.